Given below is one T cell receptor beta chain in context. Its antigen is undetermined. Unmatched junction bases numbered 1, after V lost 3 bases and J lost 6 bases. The CDR3 spans 13 residues. Germline CDR1 and CDR2: LNHDA and SQIVND (reference sequence). This sample is drawn from a study of OX40 agonist ivuxolimab in advanced cancers. Findings and limits, study-wide: At 0.1 to 3.0 mg/kg and by week 6, CD4+ and CD8+ T cells in the blood had expanded clonally.

Assay used: immunoSEQ multiplex PCR; TCRdb lists only in-frame clones, some missing. The table has around 85,000 clones, 75% to 95% seen once; the top ten hold under 8.5%. The TCR was taken from an adult with an advanced solid tumor such as melanoma, head and neck, liver or kidney cancer. The source was CD4+ or CD8+ T cells sorted from blood, collected in a trial of the OX40 agonist ivuxolimab. The V gene is TRBV19, the J gene TRBJ2-7; 11 bases are a match to TRBD1. CDR3: CASSIGTGGEQYF. CDR3 in DNA: TGTGCCAGTAGTATTGGGACAGGGGGCGAGCAGTACTTC.